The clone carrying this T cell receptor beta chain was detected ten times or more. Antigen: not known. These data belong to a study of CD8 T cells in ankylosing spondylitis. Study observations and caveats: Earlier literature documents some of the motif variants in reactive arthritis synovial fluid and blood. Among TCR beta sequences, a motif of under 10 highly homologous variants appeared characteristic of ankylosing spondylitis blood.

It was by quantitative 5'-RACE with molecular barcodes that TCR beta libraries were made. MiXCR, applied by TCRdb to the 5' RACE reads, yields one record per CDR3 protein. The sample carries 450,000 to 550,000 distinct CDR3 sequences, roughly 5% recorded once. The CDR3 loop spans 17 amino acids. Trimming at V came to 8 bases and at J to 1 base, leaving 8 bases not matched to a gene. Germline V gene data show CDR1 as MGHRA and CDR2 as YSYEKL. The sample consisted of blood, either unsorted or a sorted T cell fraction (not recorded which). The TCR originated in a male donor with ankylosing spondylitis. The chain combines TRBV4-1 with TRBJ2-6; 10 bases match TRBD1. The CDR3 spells CASGGTGEGSGANVLTF. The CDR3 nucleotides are TGCGCCAGCGGGGGGACAGGGGAAGGATCTGGGGCCAACGTCCTGACTTTC.